This is a list of T cell receptor beta chains from one sample in a study of response to subunit inactivated influenza vaccine. One entry per CDR3 protein results from TCRdb running MiXCR on the RT-PCR reads. The sample records 550,000 to 800,000 distinct CDR3 sequences, approximately 15% being singletons. Here the sequenced sample was PBMCs from blood, taken 14 to 15 days before vaccination. These receptors all come from a man aged 50-59 years who received an inactivated influenza vaccine. CDR3s include the opening cysteine and the closing phenylalanine or tryptophan. The D gene is left open where the match is weak. Size is stated for part of the rows, as once, few or many counts, or as a class when the clone is expanded.

>TRBJ2-3|.|many|TRBV30
CAWSWGDTQYF
TGTGCCTGGAGTTGGGGCGATACGCAGTATTTT
>TRBJ2-1|TRBD2|few|TRBV6-5
CASSYSRGLAEWNEQFF
TGTGCCAGCAGTTACTCGAGGGGACTAGCGGAGTGGAATGAGCAGTTCTTC
>TRBJ2-3|.|.|TRBV5-1
CASSLRLSKGNTDTQYF
TGCGCCAGCAGCTTGCGACTCTCTAAGGGTAACACAGATACGCAGTATTTT
>TRBJ2-1|.|many|TRBV4-3
CASSHSIPVNEQFF
TGCGCCAGCAGCCACTCGATACCGGTCAATGAGCAGTTCTTC
>TRBJ2-6|.|few|TRBV12-3/TRBV12-4
CASSSRQAISGANVLTF
TGTGCCAGCAGTAGCCGACAGGCGATCTCTGGGGCCAACGTCCTGACTTTC
>TRBJ2-5|.|.|TRBV7-8
CASSFFGTQETQYF
TGTGCCAGCAGCTTTTTCGGGACGCAAGAGACCCAGTACTTC
>TRBJ1-2|TRBD1|many|TRBV4-3
CASSIGARGTYGYTF
TGCGCCAGCAGCATTGGGGCCAGGGGGACGTATGGCTACACCTTC
>TRBJ1-1|.|.|TRBV20-1
CSAGGQLGGGEAFF
TGCAGTGCCGGGGGTCAGTTGGGCGGCGGGGAAGCTTTCTTT
>TRBJ2-6|.|few|TRBV20-1
CSAIISSGANVLTF
TGCAGTGCTATAATTAGCTCTGGGGCCAACGTCCTGACTTTC
>TRBJ1-1|.|.|TRBV5-1
CASSSGRGLLSRLNTEAFF
TGCGCCAGCAGCTCCGGGCGTGGATTGTTATCCCGGCTGAACACTGAAGCTTTCTTT
>TRBJ2-3|.|.|TRBV4-2
CASSHPTADTQYF
TGTGCCAGCAGCCACCCCACGGCAGATACGCAGTATTTT
>TRBJ2-7|TRBD1|.|TRBV5-1
CASSWTGTAHEQYF
TGCGCCAGCAGCTGGACTGGGACAGCCCACGAGCAGTACTTC
>TRBJ2-3|TRBD1|many|TRBV5-6
CASSFDRVGTDTQYF
TGTGCCAGCAGCTTTGACAGGGTAGGCACAGATACGCAGTATTTT
>TRBJ2-1|.|few|TRBV20-1
CSAGTGGEREQFF
TGCAGTGCCGGAACTGGCGGGGAGAGAGAGCAGTTCTTC
>TRBJ2-7|.|.|TRBV12-3/TRBV12-4
CASSLGSYAYEQYF
TGTGCCAGCAGCCTGGGGTCTTATGCCTACGAGCAGTACTTC
>TRBJ2-5|TRBD2|.|TRBV6-4
CASSYPGLAQETQYF
TGTGCCAGCAGCTATCCGGGACTAGCCCAAGAGACCCAGTACTTC
>TRBJ2-1|.|.|TRBV7-2
CASSLRSSLSSYNEQFF
TGTGCCAGCAGCTTAAGGAGCTCTCTAAGCTCCTACAATGAGCAGTTCTTC
>TRBJ1-1|.|.|TRBV5-1
CASSFQTMNTEAFF
TGCGCCAGCAGCTTTCAGACCATGAACACTGAAGCTTTCTTT
>TRBJ2-5|.|many|TRBV7-2
CASSPDRSQETQYF
TGTGCCAGCAGCCCAGACAGGAGTCAAGAGACCCAGTACTTC
>TRBJ2-7|.|.|TRBV18
CASSSRTHNYEQYF
TGTGCCAGCTCATCCCGGACCCATAACTACGAGCAGTACTTC
>TRBJ2-5|.|.|TRBV7-9
CAGGNTIQETQYF
TGTGCCGGCGGGAATACCATCCAAGAGACCCAGTACTTC
>TRBJ2-7|TRBD1|few|TRBV27
CASSLVGGTGIYEQYF
TGTGCCAGCAGTTTGGTAGGGGGGACAGGGATCTACGAGCAGTACTTC
>TRBJ1-1|.|many|TRBV7-9
CASSLDQGLQYEAFF
TGTGCCAGCAGCTTAGATCAGGGGCTCCAATATGAAGCTTTCTTT
>TRBJ2-1|.|many|TRBV7-9
CASSRYSLEYNEQFF
TGTGCCAGCAGCCGCTATTCTCTAGAGTACAATGAGCAGTTCTTC
>TRBJ2-3|TRBD2|.|TRBV27
CANHRLAGKEDTQYF
TGTGCCAACCACAGACTAGCGGGTAAGGAAGATACGCAGTATTTT